The 9 T cell receptor beta chains presented below share a single source sample, sequenced in a study of control samples from healthy donors and cancer patients. Some clones are missing from TCRdb's copy, which holds only in-frame ones; the method was immunoSEQ multiplex PCR. The table includes roughly 160,000 clones, 90% to 95% detected once. The sample consisted of PBMCs. The receptors originated from a man between 60 and 70 years old with colorectal cancer.

This rearrangement joins TRBV30 to TRBJ2-5, with TRBD1 identical over 8 bases. The trim removed 4 bases at V and 5 bases at J, leaving 9 bases unmatched. The V gene's germline CDR1 is GTSNPN and CDR2 SVGIG (reference sequence). This CDR3 has 14 residues. CDR3 sequence (DNA): TGTGCCTGGAACGGACAGGGAATTTCCGAGACCCAGTACTTC. This translates into CAWNGQGISETQYF.

The CDR3 sequence: CASSDGGGYNEQFF. CDR3 nucleotide sequence: TGTGCCAGCAGTGATGGCGGGGGGTACAATGAGCAGTTCTTC. The V and J genes are TRBV6-1 and TRBJ2-1; TRBD2 agrees at 8 bases. V was clipped by 3 bases and J by 4 bases; unmatched bases: 2. CDR3 length: 14 residues. CDR1 and CDR2 from the germline V gene are MNHNS and SASEGT.

The chain joins TRBV15 to TRBJ1-5; 7 bases agree with TRBD1. The CDR3 covers 15 residues. Looked up from germline, CDR1 is LNHNV and CDR2 is YYDKDF (reference sequence). V shed 5 bases and J 3 bases; nucleotides not matched to a gene: 7. The CDR3 DNA reads as TGTGCCACCAGCCAGGACAGGAGCTTCAATCAGCCCCAGCATTTT. It codes for CATSQDRSFNQPQHF.

The V and J genes are TRBV20-1 and TRBJ1-2; a possible D gene is TRBD1 (5 bases). Germline-derived CDR1 and CDR2 are DFQATT and SNEGSKA (reference sequence). V dropped 3 bases and J dropped 4 bases, with 12 bases sitting between them. The CDR3 runs to 13 residues. The CDR3 spells CSASWQGGYGYTF. The CDR3 region has the DNA TGCAGTGCTAGTTGGCAGGGAGGCTATGGCTACACCTTC.

The chain has TRBV3-1 (or the pseudogene TRBV3-2) and TRBJ2-2; no reliable D call. V lost 1 base and J lost 0, with 6 bases in between. The CDR3 length is 15 residues. Germline CDR1 and CDR2: LGHDT and YNNKEL (reference sequence). CDR3 nucleotide sequence: TGTGCCAGCAGCCAAGTTTATACGAACACCGGGGAGCTGTTTTTT. It codes for CASSQVYTNTGELFF.

The gene calls are TRBV7-2 and TRBJ1-2; D is undetermined. V was pared by 1 base and J by 4 bases, with 13 bases between. Germline assignment: CDR1 SGHTA and CDR2 FQGNSA. The CDR3 spans 15 residues. The chain's CDR3 is CASSLDSGAFYGYTF. CDR3 coding DNA: TGTGCCAGCAGCTTAGACTCAGGAGCCTTCTATGGCTACACCTTC.

Remarks on this clone: An end of the junction does not agree with germline; a read error may underlie this. The rearrangement links TRBV12-3 or TRBV12-4 to TRBJ2-5; 7 bases agree with TRBD1. The CDR3 loop spans 13 amino acids. The CDR3 coding sequence is TGTGCCAGCAGATTAGGACAGGTGGAGACCCAGTACTTC. Translation: CASRLGQVETQYF.

The chain uses TRBV7-8 and TRBJ2-7; 8 positions match TRBD1. V lost 4 bases and J lost 6; bases outside the gene matches: 11. The CDR3 length is 15 residues. Germline-derived CDR1 and CDR2 are SGHVS and FQNEAQ. CDR3 amino acids: CASSSSGQAYVEQYF. The CDR3 region has the DNA TGTGCCAGCAGCTCGTCGGGACAGGCTTACGTCGAGCAGTACTTC.

The chain links TRBV7-2 to TRBJ2-7; 11 bases match TRBD1. This CDR3 region has 15 residues. Germline V gene lookup returns CDR1 SGHTA and CDR2 FQGNSA. The V and J ends lost 5 bases and 0 bases, in that order; junction bases with no gene match: 3. The CDR3 protein is CASSQGQGGSYEQYF. As DNA, the CDR3 is TGTGCCAGCAGCCAGGGACAGGGGGGCTCCTACGAGCAGTACTTC.